This T cell receptor beta chain was sequenced in a study of T cells in Graves' hyperthyroidism and ophthalmopathy. Trimming took 4 bases from V and 0 from J, leaving 8 bases between them. The CDR3 loop spans 13 amino acids. In germline, CDR1 is DFQATT, CDR2 SNEGSKA (reference sequence). This clonotype has a count of ten or more. Researchers amplified the TCR beta CDR3 regions from RNA transcripts. HTBI primers drove first-round RT-PCR of the TCR CDR3. TCRdb re-analysed the multiplex PCR reads in MiXCR, keeping a single row per CDR3 protein. The sample has around 500,000 distinct CDR3 sequences; around 15% are singletons.

The receptor's source is a woman in her thirties or forties with Graves' hyperthyroidism. Sequences were obtained from blood. The V call is TRBV20-1, the J call TRBJ2-3; D ambiguous. This CDR3 is CSAKKDSTDTQYF. The CDR3 coding sequence is TGCAGTGCTAAAAAGGACAGCACAGATACGCAGTATTTT.